This is a list of T cell receptor beta chains from one sample in a study of response to subunit inactivated influenza vaccine. MiXCR, applied by TCRdb to the RT-PCR reads, yields one record per CDR3 protein. The data contain more than 550,000 distinct CDR3 sequences, about 12% of them singletons. The sequencing here drew on PBMCs from blood, taken on the day of vaccination. These receptors were taken from a man in his forties or fifties who received an inactivated influenza vaccine. Both conserved end residues are part of each CDR3. A D gene is named only where the DNA matches it firmly. Not all rows give a size; the values are once, few, many and, for expanded clones, a class.

D gene: .; J gene: TRBJ2-2; V gene: TRBV2; clone size: many; CDR3 protein: CATRGSGELFF; CDR3 DNA: TGTGCCACGAGGGGGTCCGGGGAGCTGTTTTTT
D gene: TRBD2; J gene: TRBJ2-5; V gene: TRBV9; clone size: .; CDR3 protein: CASSVGRIGGRAAETQYF; CDR3 DNA: TGTGCCAGCAGCGTAGGAAGGATCGGCGGGAGGGCCGCCGAGACCCAGTACTTC
D gene: .; J gene: TRBJ2-1; V gene: TRBV5-6; clone size: few; CDR3 protein: CASSYRFGQSYNEQFF; CDR3 DNA: TGTGCCAGCAGCTACAGGTTCGGACAGTCCTACAATGAGCAGTTCTTC
D gene: TRBD2; J gene: TRBJ2-1; V gene: TRBV10-3; clone size: many; CDR3 protein: CAISESIISGRGPDEQFF; CDR3 DNA: TGTGCCATCAGTGAGTCGATCATTAGCGGGAGAGGGCCCGATGAGCAGTTCTTC
D gene: .; J gene: TRBJ2-3; V gene: TRBV7-8; clone size: few; CDR3 protein: CASTAWGNTDTQYF; CDR3 DNA: TGTGCCAGCACCGCGTGGGGGAACACAGATACGCAGTATTTT
D gene: .; J gene: TRBJ2-5; V gene: TRBV12-3/TRBV12-4; clone size: .; CDR3 protein: CASWDNQETQYF; CDR3 DNA: TGTGCCAGCTGGGACAATCAAGAGACCCAGTACTTC
D gene: .; J gene: TRBJ2-6; V gene: TRBV6-5; clone size: .; CDR3 protein: CASSYSGTGANVLTF; CDR3 DNA: TGTGCCAGCAGTTATTCCGGGACCGGGGCCAACGTCCTGACTTTC
D gene: .; J gene: TRBJ2-1; V gene: TRBV6-5; clone size: .; CDR3 protein: CASSFLGELFF; CDR3 DNA: TGTGCCAGCAGTTTTCTCGGGGAGCTGTTCTTC
D gene: .; J gene: TRBJ1-5; V gene: TRBV30; clone size: .; CDR3 protein: CAWSYLNNQPQHF; CDR3 DNA: TGTGCCTGGAGTTACCTAAACAATCAGCCCCAGCATTTT
D gene: .; J gene: TRBJ2-3; V gene: TRBV2; clone size: .; CDR3 protein: CASLEGGSTDTQYF; CDR3 DNA: TGTGCCAGCCTTGAGGGGGGGAGCACAGATACGCAGTATTTT
D gene: .; J gene: TRBJ2-1; V gene: TRBV20-1; clone size: few; CDR3 protein: CSAREGWEWGNEQFF; CDR3 DNA: TGCAGTGCTAGAGAAGGGTGGGAGTGGGGCAATGAGCAGTTCTTC
D gene: TRBD1; J gene: TRBJ1-1; V gene: TRBV12-3/TRBV12-4; clone size: few; CDR3 protein: CASSLDPGGVSFF; CDR3 DNA: TGTGCCAGCAGTTTAGATCCAGGGGGTGTATCTTTCTTT
D gene: TRBD2; J gene: TRBJ2-5; V gene: TRBV4-2; clone size: few; CDR3 protein: CASSLLAGTSGTQETQYF; CDR3 DNA: TGTGCCAGCAGCCTATTGGCCGGGACTAGCGGTACACAAGAGACCCAGTACTTC